These 17 T cell receptor beta chains came from one sample sequenced in a study of PD-L1 blockade in urothelial cancer. This table comes from immunoSEQ multiplex PCR, and its TCRdb copy is limited to in-frame clones, with some not included. This table holds fewer than 50,000 clones, approximately 86% found once. Time point indicated: peripheral blood 6 weeks after treatment start. Sample: PBMCs, taken around atezolizumab (anti-PD-L1) treatment. These receptors all come from a man aged 55 to 70 with urothelial cancer.

This rearrangement joins TRBV27 to TRBJ2-7; D is ambiguous. Germline CDR1 is MNHEY and CDR2 is SMNVEV (reference sequence). The ends were cut back, 2 bases at V and 0 bases at J, with 8 bases in the middle. The CDR3 has 14 amino acids. The CDR3, as DNA: TGTGCCAGCAGTTTACCAGGCAACTCCTACGAGCAGTACTTC. This encodes CASSLPGNSYEQYF.

The chain is built from TRBV9 and TRBJ2-2; the D gene is possibly TRBD2 (5 bases). The CDR3 loop spans 14 amino acids. The V gene's germline CDR1 is SGDLS and CDR2 YYNGEE. V lost 3 bases to trimming and J lost 1 base, with 7 bases between them. The CDR3 DNA is TGTGCCAGCAGCGCCGGGAAGAACACCGGGGAGCTGTTTTTT. It is translated as CASSAGKNTGELFF.

The rearrangement uses TRBV5-4 and TRBJ2-2; TRBD2 might be the D (5 bases). The CDR3 covers 16 residues. Looked up from germline, CDR1 is SGHNT and CDR2 is YYREEE (reference sequence). V gave up 4 bases and J gave up 7 bases, with 20 bases separating them. CDR3 in amino acids: CASSAPMTKSIGELFF. CDR3 DNA: TGTGCCAGCAGCGCCCCCATGACTAAATCAATCGGGGAGCTGTTTTTT. The whole variable domain, filled in from reference TRBV5-4 and TRBJ2-2, reads ETGVTQSPTHLIKTRGQQVTLRCSSQSGHNTVSWYQQALGQGPQFIFQYYREEENGRGNFPPRFSGLQFPNYSSELNVNALELDDSALYLCASSAPMTKSIGELFFGEGSRLTVL.

This chain connects TRBV15 to TRBJ1-6, with D possibly being TRBD1 (5 bases). The ends were cut back, 1 base at V and 10 bases at J, with 14 bases in the middle. From germline, CDR1 is LNHNV and CDR2 YYDKDF (reference sequence). The CDR3 sequence is 15 residues long. CDR3 DNA sequence: TGTGCCACCAGCAGAGCCAGGGAAGGGTTGTCACCCCTCCACTTT. Translated, it gives CATSRAREGLSPLHF.

The chain is built from TRBV11-3 and TRBJ2-1, with 8 bases aligning to TRBD1. There are 14 residues in the CDR3. J lost 6 bases, V lost 6 bases, and 7 bases had no gene match. Per germline, CDR1 SGHNT and CDR2 YENEEA. The chain's CDR3 is CASRGDRTGNEQFF. The DNA of the CDR3 is TGTGCCAGCAGGGGGGACAGGACCGGCAATGAGCAGTTCTTC.

V is TRBV21-1 and J is TRBJ2-7; the D call TRBD2 from the table was never checked on the DNA. TRBV21-1 is described as a pseudogene. The CDR3 extends over 13 amino acids. Written as DNA, the CDR3 is TGTGCCAGCAGCGCCGCGGTCCCCTACGAGCAGTACTTC. This codes for CASSAAVPYEQYF.

This chain connects TRBV4-2 to TRBJ2-3; tentative D call: TRBD2 (5 bases). The CDR3 consists of 16 residues. The germline CDR1 and CDR2 sequences are LGHNA and YNFKEQ. Trimming left V 4 bases short and J 2 bases short, with 16 bases between. CDR3 protein: CASSRGLSRVTDTQYF. The CDR3 coding sequence is TGTGCCAGCAGCCGCGGACTGAGCAGAGTCACAGATACGCAGTATTTT.

Points on this clone: Relative to the germline gene, one junction end is altered; a read error may explain this. This sample also contains other DNA sequences that code for the same CDR3. This chain uses TRBV6-5 with TRBJ2-6; tentatively, D is TRBD1 or TRBD2 (5 bases each). The CDR3 totals 13 residues. Germline-derived CDR1 and CDR2 are MNHEY and SVGAGI. Written as DNA, the CDR3 is TGTGCTAGCAGGGAGACTGGGGCCAACGTCCTGACTTTC. It yields the protein CASRETGANVLTF.

This clone turned up a few times. The chain couples TRBV5-1 to TRBJ1-1; D not certain. Germline CDR1 and CDR2: SGHRS and YFSETQ. The CDR3 sequence is 14 residues long. The ends were cut back, 1 base at V and 1 base at J, with 8 bases in the middle. The CDR3 DNA is TGCGCCAGCAGCTTGAATGCAGAGAACACTGAAGCTTTCTTT. As protein: CASSLNAENTEAFF. Full variable domain (missing parts from reference TRBV5-1 and TRBJ1-1): KAGVTQTPRYLIKTRGQQVTLSCSPISGHRSVSWYQQTPGQGLQFLFEYFSETQRNKGNFPGRFSGRQFSNSRSEMNVSTLELGDSALYLCASSLNAENTEAFFGQGTRLTVV.

The chain has TRBV11-2 and TRBJ2-1; 12 bases map to TRBD2. Per germline, CDR1 SGHAT and CDR2 FQNNGV. CDR3 length: 19 amino acids. The J segment lost 9 bases and the V segment lost 2 bases, leaving 17 bases of the junction unmatched. DNA of the CDR3: TGTGCCAGCAGCTTAAGGGCTAGCGGGGGGGTTGGGGCTCCCGCTGAGCAGTTCTTC. Translated, it gives CASSLRASGGVGAPAEQFF.

V gene TRBV6-5 combines with J gene TRBJ2-2, with D maybe TRBD2 (6 bases). The germline V gene encodes CDR1 MNHEY and CDR2 SVGAGI. Trimming left V 4 bases short and J 4 bases short, with 10 bases between. The CDR3 contains 14 residues. CDR3 region: CASSWRAGTGELFF. DNA of the CDR3: TGTGCCAGCAGTTGGAGGGCCGGCACCGGGGAGCTGTTTTTT.

The gene calls are TRBV18 and TRBJ1-2; 12 bases line up with TRBD1. V lost 5 bases and J lost 6; bases outside the gene matches: 10. Germline CDR1 is KGHSH and CDR2 is LQKENI. The CDR3 runs 16 residues. CDR3 in amino acids: CASSGNPGQGADGYTF. The CDR3, as DNA: TGTGCCAGCTCAGGAAATCCGGGACAGGGGGCGGATGGCTACACCTTC.

V is TRBV7-9 and J is TRBJ2-5, with D tentatively TRBD1 (6 bases). The CDR3 spans 15 residues. The germline CDR1 and CDR2 sequences are SEHNR and FQNEAQ (reference sequence). The V end lost 0 bases, the J end lost 5 bases, and 13 bases lay between the germline ends. CDR3 coding DNA: TGTGCCAGCAGCTTAGCTGGACAGCAGGGGGAGACCCAGTACTTC. Amino acids: CASSLAGQQGETQYF.

J is TRBJ2-7 and V is TRBV7-2, with D possibly TRBD1 on 5 matching bases. The CDR3 consists of 13 residues. Germline CDR1 SGHTA, CDR2 FQGNSA. V gave up 2 bases and J gave up 6 bases, with 11 bases separating them. The CDR3 DNA is TGTGCCAGCAGCTTATCCAGGGTTGGCGAGCAGTACTTC. Amino acid sequence: CASSLSRVGEQYF.

The CDR3 bases are TGTGCCAGCAGCGTAGTCCCGGGGGGACTACCGGCGAACACCGGGGAGCTGTTTTTT. This encodes CASSVVPGGLPANTGELFF. The chain carries TRBV9 and TRBJ2-2; 7 bases match TRBD2. With V trimmed by 0 bases and J by 0 bases, 11 bases remained unmatched. CDR1 and CDR2 (germline): SGDLS, YYNGEE. CDR3 size: 19 residues.

The chain links TRBV18 to TRBJ2-6, with TRBD2 as a possible D gene (6 bases). CDR1 KGHSH and CDR2 LQKENI come from the germline V gene. The length of the CDR3 is 16 residues. With 0 bases removed from V and 4 bases from J, the gap between germline ends came to 10 bases. CDR3 sequence: CASSPPGGAGANVLTF. In nucleotides, the CDR3 is TGTGCCAGCTCACCACCGGGAGGAGCCGGGGCCAACGTCCTGACTTTC.

The chain joins TRBV2 to TRBJ1-1; weak D call: TRBD1 (6 bases). This CDR3 is 13 amino acids long. Per germline, CDR1 SNHLY and CDR2 FYNNEI. V was pared by 6 bases and J by 5 bases, with 13 bases between. This CDR3 is CASRGATVTEAFF. For the CDR3, the DNA is TGTGCCAGCAGGGGGGCGACCGTGACTGAAGCTTTCTTT.